This TCR beta chain originates from a study of shared clonotypes between healthy human individuals (dated by TCRdb to 2020 to 2021). For context, the study as a whole: The cohort included a few men and two women between 18 and 49 years of age. For each donor, three plates each were used for CD4 naive and CD4 memory, two plates were used for CD8 naive, and one plate was used for CD8 memory. Leukapheresis yielded between about 0.9 and 10 billion PBMCs per donor. The study deeply sequenced blood TCR repertoires of about 5 healthy adults to estimate repertoire size and the extent of clonotype sharing between individuals. To increase sequencing depth and limit assay-specific biases, different laboratories used diverse techniques to prepare libraries and sequence TCR repertoires. General conclusions and limits of the study: Only blood was sampled, and tissue TCR repertoires likely differ from those in blood. Clonotypes shared by all four sorted-subset donors showed higher generation probabilities than non-shared clonotypes. Approximately 4.8% of naive CD4, 3% to 4% of naive CD8, about 2.1% of memory CD4, and around 0.42% of memory CD8 clonotypes were shared across several donors. Naive subsets generally had larger estimated clonotype richness than memory subsets. Incomplete sequencing was indicated by rarefaction of sorted-subset datasets, despite the large sequencing depth. Because the study included a small number of donors, the genetic and exposure-history diversity represented was limited. Pairwise subsampling indicated that sequencing depth was expected to affect the degree of clonotype sharing among donors.

Donors were healthy HIV-negative adults with no recently reported acute infections or vaccinations. Every donor was a Caucasian adult living in Nashville, Tennessee, USA. CD4+ T cells were enriched by magnetic negative selection; naive cells were then positively selected on CD45RA, and the negative fraction formed the memory subset. Blood was collected by leukapheresis, and PBMCs were isolated by Ficoll-Histopaque density gradient centrifugation and then cryopreserved in liquid nitrogen vapor phase. Analytical flow cytometry was used to check the purity and quantity of every magnetically sorted T cell population. Genomic DNA was isolated from each sorted fraction and quantified by UV absorbance on a Nanodrop 2000c. The cysteine opens and the phenylalanine closes a CDR3 of 14 amino acids. Of the read, only the CDR3 DNA is kept; its 42 bases are in frame from base 1. As encoded in the germline V gene (reference sequence), CDR1 is LNHNV while CDR2 is YYDKDF. Relative to germline, V is 5 bases shorter and J is 1 base shorter, with 6 bases between their ends.

TCR CDR3 regions were amplified from genomic DNA by multiplex PCR using the deep immunoSEQ assay. Extracted genomic DNA from each cell subset was spread evenly across all wells of several immunoSEQ 96-well plates, with each plate serving as a replicate. Each replicate PCR for sorted subsets received about 180 ng genomic DNA, equal to 28,000 or so T cell genomes. The purified libraries were quantified using a Qubit 3.0 fluorometer, sized with a Bioanalyzer 2100, and then quantified again using the KAPA Library Quantification kit. A separate single-read 150-cycle Illumina NextSeq 550 flow cell was used to sequence each immunoSEQ 96-well plate. For the original study's pipeline: Because the immunoSEQ output held only junctional sequences and lacked quality scores, the filtering could not match the filtering applied to full-length reads. Sequences were annotated with PyIR, a Python wrapper for IgBLAST v1.9, using IMGT germline references to assign V/J genes and CDR3. Reads with weak V/J assignments (E-value above 1e-6), missing CDR3, stop codons, out-of-frame junctions, or ambiguous translated residues were removed. V3J clonotypes were defined by identical inferred V gene, J gene, and CDR3 amino acid sequence. Percentage overlap between repertoires was calculated by dividing the number of shared unique clonotypes by the size of the smaller repertoire. RTK rarefaction, the Chao1 estimator, and Recon v2.1 estimates of unobserved clonotypes were used to assess repertoire richness. Generation probabilities for all TCRbeta clonotypes obtained by the gDNA method from a few donors were computed using OLGA. TCRdb provides this immuneACCESS table in a form limited to in-frame rearrangements. Some clones are lacking; in checked studies, under half of them reflect an unresolved V gene, and why the rest are absent is not known. V, J and clone size are taken as reported in that table, and D and trimming were inferred from the DNA itself. The sample table contains 2 million to 2.5 million clones; only one count was recorded for 80% to 95% of them. The top ten clonotypes cover 0.35% to 0.5% of the sample.

With regard to this clone: There is no known antigen for this receptor. One base away there is no much larger clone; base qualities are not given.

Sequencing was performed on naive CD4+ T cells from PBMCs. The cell subset or site label corresponds to: CD45RA+ positively selected. The origin of this receptor is a young man in good health. Some clones in this sample may be carry-over from other donors' samples. The chain employs TRBV15 and TRBJ2-6, with no reliable assignment of the D segment. The CDR3 sequence is CATSVRSGANVLTF. The bases read TGTGCCACCAGCGTACGATCTGGGGCCAACGTCCTGACTTTC.